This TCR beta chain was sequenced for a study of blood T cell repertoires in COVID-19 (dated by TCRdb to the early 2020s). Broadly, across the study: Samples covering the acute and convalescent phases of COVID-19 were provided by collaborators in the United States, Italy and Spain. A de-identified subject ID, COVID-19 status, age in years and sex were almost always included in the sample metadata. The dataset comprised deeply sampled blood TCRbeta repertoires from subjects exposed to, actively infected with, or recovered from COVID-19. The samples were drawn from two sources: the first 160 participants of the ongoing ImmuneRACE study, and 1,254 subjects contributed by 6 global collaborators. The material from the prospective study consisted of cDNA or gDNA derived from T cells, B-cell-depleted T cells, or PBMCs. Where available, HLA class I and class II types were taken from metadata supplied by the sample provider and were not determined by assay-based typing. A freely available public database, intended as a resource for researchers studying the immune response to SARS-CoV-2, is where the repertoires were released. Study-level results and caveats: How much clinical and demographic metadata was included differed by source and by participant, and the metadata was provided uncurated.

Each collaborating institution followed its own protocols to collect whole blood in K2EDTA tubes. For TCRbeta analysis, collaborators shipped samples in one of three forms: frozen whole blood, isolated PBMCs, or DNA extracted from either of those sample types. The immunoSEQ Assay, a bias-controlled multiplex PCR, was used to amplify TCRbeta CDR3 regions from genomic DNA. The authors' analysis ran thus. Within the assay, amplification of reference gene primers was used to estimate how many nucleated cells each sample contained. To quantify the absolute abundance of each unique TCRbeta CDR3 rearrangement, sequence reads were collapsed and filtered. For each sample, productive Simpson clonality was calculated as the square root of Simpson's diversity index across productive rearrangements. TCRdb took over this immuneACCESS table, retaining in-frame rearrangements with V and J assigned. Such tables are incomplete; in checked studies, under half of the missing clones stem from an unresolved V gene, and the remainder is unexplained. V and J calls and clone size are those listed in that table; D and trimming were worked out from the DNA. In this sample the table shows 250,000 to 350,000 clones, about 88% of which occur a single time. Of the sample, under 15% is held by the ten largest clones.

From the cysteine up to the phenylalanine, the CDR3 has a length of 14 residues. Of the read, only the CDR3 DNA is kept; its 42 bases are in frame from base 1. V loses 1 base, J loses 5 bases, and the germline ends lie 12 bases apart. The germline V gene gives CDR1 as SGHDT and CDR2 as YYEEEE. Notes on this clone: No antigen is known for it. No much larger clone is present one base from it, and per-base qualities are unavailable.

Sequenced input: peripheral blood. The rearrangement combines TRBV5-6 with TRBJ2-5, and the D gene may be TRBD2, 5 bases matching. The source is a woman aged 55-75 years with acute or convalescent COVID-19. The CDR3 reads CASSLISSGETQYF. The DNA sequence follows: TGTGCCAGCAGCTTGATCTCGTCGGGGGAGACCCAGTACTTC.